This T cell receptor (beta chain) was obtained from a study of T cell responses to AZD1222 COVID-19 vaccine. Comment on this clone: Its antigen is still unknown.

Study findings and constraints: Unmutated variant regions are reportedly targeted by nearly half of spike-specific TCRs. The repertoires were collected only after the peak T cell response.

Per the germline V gene, CDR1 is SGDLS and CDR2 is YYNGEE. Trimming at V came to 0 bases and at J to 5 bases, leaving 7 bases not matched to a gene. The CDR3 spans 15 residues. Sequencing was performed with immunoSEQ multiplex PCR; in TCRdb, only in-frame clones are kept and a portion is missing. This table has more than 100,000 clones, 85% to 95% appearing once. The input for sequencing was peripheral blood, taken on day 0 of AZD1222 vaccination. The chain combines TRBV9 with TRBJ1-1; 7 positions match TRBD1. The clonotype comes from an adult in good health. The chain's CDR3 is CASSVGDRVETEAFF. In DNA, the CDR3 is TGTGCCAGCAGCGTAGGCGACAGGGTGGAGACTGAAGCTTTCTTT.